This T cell receptor (beta chain) was retrieved from a study of blood T cell repertoires in COVID-19. Study context: The United States, Italy and Spain were the sources of the acute and convalescent COVID-19 samples. The analysed material was cDNA or gDNA that came from T cells, B-cell-depleted T cells, or PBMCs.

Authors' analysis steps: By means of reference gene primer amplification, nucleated cell counts were estimated. Clones were read by immunoSEQ multiplex PCR, and TCRdb kept only the in-frame ones, dropping some. Clone size and V and J calls were adopted from that table, with D and trimming inferred from the DNA. The sample lists some 52,000 clones, around 86% seen once, with 25% to 30% in the top ten. CDR3 length: 14 amino acids. Germline V gene sequence: CDR1 MNHEY, CDR2 SVGAGI. The V and J ends lost 7 bases and 3 bases, in that order; junction bases with no gene match: 7. The receptor comes from a human donor in a cohort sampled during active COVID-19. The chain joins TRBV6-5 to TRBJ2-7, with 9 positions matching TRBD1. Sequencing input: peripheral blood. CDR3 region: CASTLGQGLYEQYF. The CDR3 DNA sequence: TGTGCCAGCACCTTGGGACAGGGCCTCTACGAGCAGTACTTC.